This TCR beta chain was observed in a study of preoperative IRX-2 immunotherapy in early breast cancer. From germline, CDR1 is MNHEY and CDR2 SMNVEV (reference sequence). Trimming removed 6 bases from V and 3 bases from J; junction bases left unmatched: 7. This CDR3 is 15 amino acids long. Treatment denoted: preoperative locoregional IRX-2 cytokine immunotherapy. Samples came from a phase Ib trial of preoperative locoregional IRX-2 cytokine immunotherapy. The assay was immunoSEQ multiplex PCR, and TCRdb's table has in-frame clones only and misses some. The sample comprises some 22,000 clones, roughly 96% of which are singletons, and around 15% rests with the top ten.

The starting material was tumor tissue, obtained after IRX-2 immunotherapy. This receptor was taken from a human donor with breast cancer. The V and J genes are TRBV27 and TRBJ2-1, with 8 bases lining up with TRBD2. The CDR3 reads CASRGREGHYNEQFF. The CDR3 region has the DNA TGTGCCAGCAGGGGACGGGAGGGCCACTACAATGAGCAGTTCTTC.